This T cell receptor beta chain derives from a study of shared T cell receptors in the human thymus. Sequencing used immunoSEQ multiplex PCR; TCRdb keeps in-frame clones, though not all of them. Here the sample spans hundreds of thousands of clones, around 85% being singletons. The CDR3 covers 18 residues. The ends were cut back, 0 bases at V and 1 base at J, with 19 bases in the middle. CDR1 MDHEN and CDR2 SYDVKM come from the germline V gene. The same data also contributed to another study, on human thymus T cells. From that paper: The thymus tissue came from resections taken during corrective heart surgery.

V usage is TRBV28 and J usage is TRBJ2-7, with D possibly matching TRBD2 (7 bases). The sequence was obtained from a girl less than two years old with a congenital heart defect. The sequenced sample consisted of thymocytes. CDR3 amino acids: CASSLWAGGRKPSYEQYF. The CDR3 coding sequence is TGTGCCAGCAGTTTATGGGCCGGGGGGCGAAAACCGTCCTACGAGCAGTACTTC.